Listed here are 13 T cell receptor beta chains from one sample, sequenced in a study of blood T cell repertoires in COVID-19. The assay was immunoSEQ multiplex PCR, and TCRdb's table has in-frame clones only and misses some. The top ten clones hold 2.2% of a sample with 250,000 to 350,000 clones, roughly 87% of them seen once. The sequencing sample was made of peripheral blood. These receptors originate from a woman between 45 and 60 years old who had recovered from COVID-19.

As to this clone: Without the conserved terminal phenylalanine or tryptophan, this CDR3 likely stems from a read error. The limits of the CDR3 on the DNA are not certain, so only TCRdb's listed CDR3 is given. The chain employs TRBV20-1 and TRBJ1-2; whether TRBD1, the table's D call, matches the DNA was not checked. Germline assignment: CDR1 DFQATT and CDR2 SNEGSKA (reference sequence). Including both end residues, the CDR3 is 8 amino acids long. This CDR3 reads CSAVWNRK.

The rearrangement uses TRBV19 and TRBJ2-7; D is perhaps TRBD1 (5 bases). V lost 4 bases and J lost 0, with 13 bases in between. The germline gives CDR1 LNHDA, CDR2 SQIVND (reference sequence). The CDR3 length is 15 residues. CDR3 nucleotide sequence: TGTGCCAGTAGTACAAACTCCAGGGCCTCCTACGAGCAGTACTTC. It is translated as CASSTNSRASYEQYF. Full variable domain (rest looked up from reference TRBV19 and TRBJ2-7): DGGITQSPKYLFRKEGQNVTLSCEQNLNHDAMYWYRQDPGQGLRLIYYSQIVNDFQKGDIAEGYSVSREKKESFPLTVTSAQKNPTAFYLCASSTNSRASYEQYFGPGTRLTVT.

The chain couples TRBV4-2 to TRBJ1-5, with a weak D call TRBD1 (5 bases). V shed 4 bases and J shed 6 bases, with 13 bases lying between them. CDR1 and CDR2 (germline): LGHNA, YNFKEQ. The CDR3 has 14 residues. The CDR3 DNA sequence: TGTGCCAGCAGCCCACAGGAATTCAGTCAGCCCCAGCATTTT. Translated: CASSPQEFSQPQHF.

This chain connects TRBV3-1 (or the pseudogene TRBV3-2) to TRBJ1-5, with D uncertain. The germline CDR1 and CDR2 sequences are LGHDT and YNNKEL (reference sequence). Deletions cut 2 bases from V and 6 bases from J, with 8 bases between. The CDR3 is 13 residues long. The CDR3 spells CASSQKFSQPQHF. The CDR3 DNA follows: TGTGCCAGCAGCCAAAAATTCTCTCAGCCCCAGCATTTT.

As DNA, the CDR3 is TGTGCCAGCAGCGCGGGGCCAGGGAGGAACACAGATACGCAGTATTTT. Amino acids: CASSAGPGRNTDTQYF. This chain connects TRBV11-3 to TRBJ2-3, with D possibly being TRBD2 (6 bases). Between the trimmed V and J ends, which lost 5 bases and 2 bases, there was a span of 17 bases. Germline CDR1 is SGHNT and CDR2 is YENEEA. The CDR3 covers 16 residues.

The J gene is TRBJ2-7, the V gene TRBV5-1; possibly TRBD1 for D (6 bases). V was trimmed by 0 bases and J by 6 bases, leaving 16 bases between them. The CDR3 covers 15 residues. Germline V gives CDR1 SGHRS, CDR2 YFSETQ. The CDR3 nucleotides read TGCGCCAGCAGCTTGGTAGTCAGGGGCTCGGGCGAGCAGTACTTC. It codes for CASSLVVRGSGEQYF. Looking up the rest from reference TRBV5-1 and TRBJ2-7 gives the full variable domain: KAGVTQTPRYLIKTRGQQVTLSCSPISGHRSVSWYQQTPGQGLQFLFEYFSETQRNKGNFPGRFSGRQFSNSRSEMNVSTLELGDSALYLCASSLVVRGSGEQYFGPGTRLTVT.

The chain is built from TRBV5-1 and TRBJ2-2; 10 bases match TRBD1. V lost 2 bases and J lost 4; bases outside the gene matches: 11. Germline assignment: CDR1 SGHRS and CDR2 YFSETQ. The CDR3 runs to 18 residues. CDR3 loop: CASSFGAPGQGRTGELFF. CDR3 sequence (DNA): TGCGCCAGCAGCTTTGGTGCCCCGGGACAGGGGCGCACCGGGGAGCTGTTTTTT.

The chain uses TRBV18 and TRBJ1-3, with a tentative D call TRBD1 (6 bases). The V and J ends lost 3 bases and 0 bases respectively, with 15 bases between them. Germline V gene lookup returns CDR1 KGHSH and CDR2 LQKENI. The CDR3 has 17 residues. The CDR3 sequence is CASSPETGQSSGNTIYF. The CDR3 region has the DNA TGTGCCAGCTCACCGGAGACAGGACAGAGCTCTGGAAACACCATATATTTT. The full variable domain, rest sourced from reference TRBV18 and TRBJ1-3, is NAGVMQNPRHLVRRRGQEARLRCSPMKGHSHVYWYRQLPEEGLKFMVYLQKENIIDESGMPKERFSAEFPKEGPSILRIQQVVRGDSAAYFCASSPETGQSSGNTIYFGEGSWLTVV.

CDR3 bases: TGTGCCTGGGACCGGGTTGACTATGGCTACACCTTC. Its translation is CAWDRVDYGYTF. The chain recombines TRBV30 with TRBJ1-2; D is undetermined. The CDR3 is made up of 12 amino acids. The germline V gene has CDR1 GTSNPN and CDR2 SVGIG (reference sequence). The germline V and J ends were trimmed by 5 bases and 3 bases, with 10 bases remaining between them.

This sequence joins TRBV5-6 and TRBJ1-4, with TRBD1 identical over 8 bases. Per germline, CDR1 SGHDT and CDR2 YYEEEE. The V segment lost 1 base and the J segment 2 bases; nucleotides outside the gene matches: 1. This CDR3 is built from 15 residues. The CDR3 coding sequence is TGTGCCAGCAGCTTGAACAGGGGGACTAATGAAAAACTGTTTTTT. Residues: CASSLNRGTNEKLFF.

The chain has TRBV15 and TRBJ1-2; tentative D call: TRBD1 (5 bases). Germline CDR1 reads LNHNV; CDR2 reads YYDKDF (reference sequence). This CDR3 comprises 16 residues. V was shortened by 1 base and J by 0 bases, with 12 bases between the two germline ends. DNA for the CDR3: TGTGCCACCAGCAGAGGGGCAGGGCTTACTAACTATGGCTACACCTTC. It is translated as CATSRGAGLTNYGYTF.

In DNA form, the CDR3 reads TGTGCCAGCACAGGTTACCAGGAGGCAGATACGCAGTATTTT. The encoded protein is CASTGYQEADTQYF. This sequence joins TRBV5-4 and TRBJ2-3, with D possibly matching TRBD2 (5 bases). Germline V gene lookup returns CDR1 SGHNT and CDR2 YYREEE (reference sequence). The V end was cut by 6 bases, the J end by 4 bases, with 15 bases between. The CDR3 is 14 residues long.

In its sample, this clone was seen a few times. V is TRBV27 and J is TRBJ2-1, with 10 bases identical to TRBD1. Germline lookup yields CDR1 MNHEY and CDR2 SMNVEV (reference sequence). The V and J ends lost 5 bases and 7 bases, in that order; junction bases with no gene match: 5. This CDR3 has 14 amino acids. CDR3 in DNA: TGTGCCAGCAGTGACAGGGGGCCAAGGAATGAGCAGTTCTTC. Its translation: CASSDRGPRNEQFF.